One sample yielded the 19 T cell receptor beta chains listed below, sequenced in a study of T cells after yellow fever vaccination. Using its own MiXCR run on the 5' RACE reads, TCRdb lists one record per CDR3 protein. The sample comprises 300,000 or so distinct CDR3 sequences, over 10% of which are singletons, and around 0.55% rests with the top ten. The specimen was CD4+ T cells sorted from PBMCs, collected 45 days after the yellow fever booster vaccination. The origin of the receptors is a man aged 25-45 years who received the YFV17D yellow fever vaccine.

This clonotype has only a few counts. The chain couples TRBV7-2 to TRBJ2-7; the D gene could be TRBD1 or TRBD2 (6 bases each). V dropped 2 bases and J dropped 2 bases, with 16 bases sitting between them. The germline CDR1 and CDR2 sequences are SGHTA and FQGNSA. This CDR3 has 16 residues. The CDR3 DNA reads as TGTGCCAGCAGCTTATCAAGGGGCGGGACACCCTACGAGCAGTACTTC. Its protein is CASSLSRGGTPYEQYF.

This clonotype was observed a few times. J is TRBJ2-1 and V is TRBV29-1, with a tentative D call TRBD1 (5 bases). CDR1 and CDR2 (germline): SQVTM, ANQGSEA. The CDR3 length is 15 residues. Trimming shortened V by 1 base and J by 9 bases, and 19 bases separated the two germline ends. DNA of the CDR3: TGCAGCGTTGAAGCCCGTTTTGTAGGGGTGGTTGAGCAGTTCTTC. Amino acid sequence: CSVEARFVGVVEQFF.

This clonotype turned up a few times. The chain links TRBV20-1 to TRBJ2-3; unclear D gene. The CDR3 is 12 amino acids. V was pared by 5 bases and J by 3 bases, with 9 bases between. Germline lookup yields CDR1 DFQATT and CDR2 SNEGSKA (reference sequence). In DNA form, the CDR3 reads TGCAGTGCTTCCGTCGGAACAGATACGCAGTATTTT. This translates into CSASVGTDTQYF.

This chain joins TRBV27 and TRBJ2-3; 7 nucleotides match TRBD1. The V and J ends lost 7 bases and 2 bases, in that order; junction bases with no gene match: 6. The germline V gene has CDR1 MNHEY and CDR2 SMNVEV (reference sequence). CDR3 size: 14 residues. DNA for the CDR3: TGTGCCAGCAAGAGACAGGGACCCACAGATACGCAGTATTTT. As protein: CASKRQGPTDTQYF.

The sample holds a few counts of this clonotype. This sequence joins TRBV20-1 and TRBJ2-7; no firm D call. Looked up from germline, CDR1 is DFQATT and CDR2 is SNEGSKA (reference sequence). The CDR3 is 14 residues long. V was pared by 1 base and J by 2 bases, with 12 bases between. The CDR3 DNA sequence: TGCAGTGCTAGAGTGGGCAGTGGGGCCTACGAGCAGTACTTC. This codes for CSARVGSGAYEQYF.

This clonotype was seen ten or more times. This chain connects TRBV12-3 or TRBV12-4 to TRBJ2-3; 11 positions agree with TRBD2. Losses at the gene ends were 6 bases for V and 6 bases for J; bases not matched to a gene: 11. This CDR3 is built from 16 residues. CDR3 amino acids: CASSRIAGGGSDTQYF. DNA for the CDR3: TGTGCCAGCAGCCGAATAGCGGGAGGGGGTTCGGATACGCAGTATTTT.

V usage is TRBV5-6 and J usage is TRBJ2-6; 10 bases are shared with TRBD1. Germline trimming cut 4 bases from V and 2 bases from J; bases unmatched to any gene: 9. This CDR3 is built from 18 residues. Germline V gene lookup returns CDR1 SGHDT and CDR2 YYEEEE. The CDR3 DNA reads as TGTGCCAGCAGCAGAGCCGGGACAGGGGTAACTGGGGCCAACGTCCTGACTTTC. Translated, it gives CASSRAGTGVTGANVLTF.

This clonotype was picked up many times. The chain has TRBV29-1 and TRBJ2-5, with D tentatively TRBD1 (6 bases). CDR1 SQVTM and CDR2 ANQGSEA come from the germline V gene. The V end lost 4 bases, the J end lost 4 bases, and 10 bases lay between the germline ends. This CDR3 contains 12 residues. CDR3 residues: CSVVQGIETQYF. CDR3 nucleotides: TGCAGCGTTGTTCAGGGGATAGAGACCCAGTACTTC. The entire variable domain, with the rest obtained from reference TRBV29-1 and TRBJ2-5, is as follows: SAVISQKPSRDICQRGTSLTIQCQVDSQVTMMFWYRQQPGQSLTLIATANQGSEATYESGFVIDKFPISRPNLTFSTLTVSNMSPEDSSIYLCSVVQGIETQYFGPGTRLLVL.

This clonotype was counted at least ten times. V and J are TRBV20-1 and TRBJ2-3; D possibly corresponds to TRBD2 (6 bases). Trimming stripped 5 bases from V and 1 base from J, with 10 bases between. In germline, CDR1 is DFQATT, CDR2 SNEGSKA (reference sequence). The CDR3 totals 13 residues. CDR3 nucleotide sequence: TGCAGTGCTGGTCCTAGCGGCACAGATACGCAGTATTTT. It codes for CSAGPSGTDTQYF.

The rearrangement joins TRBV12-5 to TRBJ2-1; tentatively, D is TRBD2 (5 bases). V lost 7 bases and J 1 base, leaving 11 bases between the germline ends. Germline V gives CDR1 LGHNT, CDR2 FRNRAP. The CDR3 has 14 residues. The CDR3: CASASPGSYNEQFF. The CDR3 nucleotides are TGTGCTAGTGCTTCCCCGGGGTCCTACAATGAGCAGTTCTTC.

CDR3 amino acids: CASSRDRHNNEQFF. DNA for the CDR3: TGTGCCAGCTCCCGGGACAGGCACAACAATGAGCAGTTCTTC. The V call is TRBV7-8, the J call TRBJ2-1; 8 bases agree with TRBD1. Germline V lookup: CDR1 SGHVS, CDR2 FQNEAQ. The CDR3 length is 14 residues. The ends lost 8 bases at V and 5 bases at J; junction bases unmatched: 8.

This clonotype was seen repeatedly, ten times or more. The CDR3: CASSPTSGRRNEQFF. CDR3 DNA: TGTGCCAGCAGTCCTACTAGCGGGAGGAGGAATGAGCAGTTCTTC. The chain joins TRBV6-1 to TRBJ2-1, with 12 bases matching TRBD2. Germline V gene sequence: CDR1 MNHNS, CDR2 SASEGT. The CDR3 sequence is 15 residues long. Germline trimming cut 5 bases from V and 7 bases from J; bases unmatched to any gene: 6.

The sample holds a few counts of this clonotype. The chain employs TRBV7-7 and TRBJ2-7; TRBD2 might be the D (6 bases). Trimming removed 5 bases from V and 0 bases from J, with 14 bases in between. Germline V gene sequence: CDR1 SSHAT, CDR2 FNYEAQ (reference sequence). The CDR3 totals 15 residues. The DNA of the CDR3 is TGTGCCAGCAGCCCAAGCCGGGGGAACTCCTACGAGCAGTACTTC. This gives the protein CASSPSRGNSYEQYF.

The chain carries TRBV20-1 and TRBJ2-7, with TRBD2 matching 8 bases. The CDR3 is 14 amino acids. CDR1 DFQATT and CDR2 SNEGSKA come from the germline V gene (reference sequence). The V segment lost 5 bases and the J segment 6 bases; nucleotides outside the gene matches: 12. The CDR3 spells CSAWGPREGREQYF. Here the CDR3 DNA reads TGCAGTGCTTGGGGACCTCGGGAGGGCCGCGAGCAGTACTTC.

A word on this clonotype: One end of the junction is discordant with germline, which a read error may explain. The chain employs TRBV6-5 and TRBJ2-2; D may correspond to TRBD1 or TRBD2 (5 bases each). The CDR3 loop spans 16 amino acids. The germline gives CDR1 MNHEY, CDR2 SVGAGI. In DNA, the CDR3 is TGTGCCCGCAGTTCTCCGGGGCTCCGGGGCACCGGGGAGCTGTTTTTT. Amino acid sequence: CARSSPGLRGTGELFF.

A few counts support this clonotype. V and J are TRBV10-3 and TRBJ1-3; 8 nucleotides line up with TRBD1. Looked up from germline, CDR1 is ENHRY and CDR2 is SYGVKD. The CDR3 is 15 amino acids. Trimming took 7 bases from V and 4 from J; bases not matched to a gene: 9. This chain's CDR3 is CAIKDPGQAGNTIYF. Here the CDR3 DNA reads TGTGCCATCAAAGACCCGGGACAGGCAGGAAACACCATATATTTT.

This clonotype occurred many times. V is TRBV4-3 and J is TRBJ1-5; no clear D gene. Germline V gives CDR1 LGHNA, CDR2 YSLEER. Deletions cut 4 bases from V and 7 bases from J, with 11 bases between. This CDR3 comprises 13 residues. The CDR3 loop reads CASSRLVGQPQHF. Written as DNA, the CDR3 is TGCGCCAGCAGCCGCCTGGTGGGCCAGCCCCAGCATTTT.

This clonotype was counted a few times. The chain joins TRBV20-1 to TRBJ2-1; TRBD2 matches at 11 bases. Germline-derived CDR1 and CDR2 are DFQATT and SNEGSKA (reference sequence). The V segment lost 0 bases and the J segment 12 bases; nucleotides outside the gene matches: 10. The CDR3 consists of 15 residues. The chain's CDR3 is CSARDPGTSGKGQFF. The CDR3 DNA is TGCAGTGCTAGAGATCCGGGGACTAGCGGAAAGGGGCAGTTCTTC.

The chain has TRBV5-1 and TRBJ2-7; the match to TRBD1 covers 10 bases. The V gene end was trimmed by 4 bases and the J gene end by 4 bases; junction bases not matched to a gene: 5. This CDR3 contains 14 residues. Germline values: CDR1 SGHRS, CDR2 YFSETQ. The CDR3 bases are TGCGCCAGCAGCATAGACAGGGGGCAGTACGAGCAGTACTTC. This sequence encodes CASSIDRGQYEQYF.